Sequencing of this T cell receptor (beta chain) was carried out in a study of T cells in Graves' hyperthyroidism and ophthalmopathy. This CDR3 is built from 15 residues. Trimming removed 3 bases from V and 5 bases from J, with 16 bases in between. The V gene's germline CDR1 is MNHEY and CDR2 SVGAGI. This clonotype was detected ten times or more. Amplification targeted TCR beta CDR3 regions from RNA transcripts. An initial round of RT-PCR targeting the TCR CDR3 relied on the HTBI primer set. TCRdb reprocessed the multiplex PCR reads with MiXCR, giving one entry per CDR3 protein. Here the sample spans a few hundred thousand distinct CDR3 sequences, 15% to 19% being singletons.

This sequence was found in a woman aged 25 to 39 with Graves' hyperthyroidism. Sequences were obtained from blood. V usage is TRBV6-5 and J usage is TRBJ1-1, with D perhaps TRBD1 (5 bases). The chain's CDR3 is CASSYGTQRGTEAFF. The CDR3 DNA reads as TGTGCCAGCAGTTATGGCACTCAGCGGGGGACTGAAGCTTTCTTT.